The 18 T cell receptor beta chains presented below share a single source sample, sequenced in a study of glioma-infiltrating T cells after dendritic cell vaccination. Using immunoSEQ multiplex PCR, the repertoire was profiled, and TCRdb retains in-frame clones only, with some absent. The table shows tens of thousands of clones, with roughly 85% occurring only once. The time point: after dendritic cell vaccination, including at tumor progression/relapse. Material: blood, obtained after dendritic cell vaccination. The source of these receptors is a human donor with glioblastoma.

The V gene is TRBV30, the J gene TRBJ2-2; 10 nucleotides match TRBD2. The V segment lost 7 bases and the J segment 5 bases; nucleotides outside the gene matches: 4. This CDR3 comprises 13 residues. Looked up from germline, CDR1 is GTSNPN and CDR2 is SVGIG (reference sequence). For the CDR3, the DNA is TGTGCCTATGGACTAGCGGTTACCGGGGAGCTGTTTTTT. The encoded protein is CAYGLAVTGELFF.

The chain uses TRBV5-1 and TRBJ2-7, with 9 bases identical to TRBD1. Germline V gene sequence: CDR1 SGHRS, CDR2 YFSETQ. Trimming cost V 4 bases and J 4 bases; bases outside gene matches: 9. This CDR3 has 15 residues. CDR3 loop: CASSTDGTGWYEQYF. As DNA, the CDR3 is TGCGCCAGCAGCACAGACGGGACAGGGTGGTACGAGCAGTACTTC.

The chain carries TRBV6-4 and TRBJ1-5, with TRBD1 matching over 7 bases. The germline V gene has CDR1 MRHNA and CDR2 SNTAGT. The CDR3 length is 15 residues. The trim removed 9 bases at V and 0 bases at J, leaving 8 bases unmatched. In DNA form, the CDR3 reads TGTGCCAGGAGGGGGCGCCGATATAGCAATCAGCCCCAGCATTTT. Translating gives CARRGRRYSNQPQHF.

The rearrangement uses TRBV25-1 and TRBJ2-3; possibly TRBD2 for D (6 bases). CDR3 length: 16 residues. With 1 base removed from V and 2 bases from J, the gap between germline ends came to 13 bases. From germline, CDR1 is MGHDK and CDR2 SYGVNS. CDR3: CASSESAAGTTDTQYF. The CDR3, as DNA: TGTGCCAGCAGTGAATCGGCGGCGGGGACCACAGATACGCAGTATTTT.

This rearrangement joins TRBV4-3 to TRBJ1-4; D might be TRBD1 (5 bases). CDR1 is LGHNA and CDR2 is YSLEER in the germline V gene. The V end lost 0 bases, the J end lost 8 bases, and 13 bases lay between the germline ends. The CDR3 length is 15 residues. CDR3 nucleotide sequence: TGCGCCAGCAGCCAAGATTGGAGGGGAGGAGAAAAACTGTTTTTT. This translates into CASSQDWRGGEKLFF.

V gene TRBV5-1 combines with J gene TRBJ2-7; 10 nucleotides line up with TRBD1. CDR1 is SGHRS, CDR2 YFSETQ, per germline. The CDR3 has 13 residues. J lost 5 bases, V lost 6 bases, and 5 bases had no gene match. Written as DNA, the CDR3 is TGCGCCAGCAAAGGGACAGGGGCCCACGAGCAGTACTTC. It codes for CASKGTGAHEQYF. Together with reference TRBV5-1 and TRBJ2-7, the CDR3 gives the full variable domain: KAGVTQTPRYLIKTRGQQVTLSCSPISGHRSVSWYQQTPGQGLQFLFEYFSETQRNKGNFPGRFSGRQFSNSRSEMNVSTLELGDSALYLCASKGTGAHEQYFGPGTRLTVT.

This chain uses TRBV30 with TRBJ1-1; the match to TRBD1 covers 8 bases. This CDR3 is 13 amino acids long. Germline assignment: CDR1 GTSNPN and CDR2 SVGIG (reference sequence). Losses at the gene ends were 4 bases for V and 5 bases for J; bases not matched to a gene: 6. CDR3 amino acids: CAWKQGVGTEAFF. The CDR3 DNA is TGTGCCTGGAAACAGGGGGTTGGGACTGAAGCTTTCTTT.

The chain links TRBV11-2 to TRBJ2-1; TRBD1 might be the D (6 bases). Per the germline V gene, CDR1 is SGHAT and CDR2 is FQNNGV. This CDR3 region has 13 residues. V shed 4 bases and J shed 10 bases, with 14 bases lying between them. The chain's CDR3 is CASSSSGVGEQFF. The CDR3 region has the DNA TGTGCCAGCAGCTCCTCAGGGGTGGGGGAGCAGTTCTTC.

The rearrangement uses TRBV5-6 and TRBJ1-2; 7 bases are a match to TRBD1. V was pared by 3 bases and J by 4 bases, with 18 bases of the junction left unmatched. The germline gives CDR1 SGHDT, CDR2 YYEEEE. CDR3 length: 18 residues. The DNA for the CDR3 is TGTGCCAGCAGCTACGTAAGGGGGCGATGGGGTTCCGGCTATGGCTACACCTTC. Residues: CASSYVRGRWGSGYGYTF.

This chain joins TRBV29-1 and TRBJ2-3; D perhaps matches TRBD2 (7 bases). Trimming removed 0 bases from V and 6 bases from J, with 19 bases in between. CDR3 length: 16 amino acids. CDR1 and CDR2 (germline): SQVTM, ANQGSEA. CDR3 residues: CSVEDPWGGASDTQYF. The CDR3 region has the DNA TGCAGCGTTGAAGATCCTTGGGGGGGGGCCTCGGATACGCAGTATTTT.

The J gene is TRBJ1-2, the V gene TRBV5-5, with D possibly TRBD1 on 5 matching bases. CDR3 size: 13 residues. Trimming shortened V by 4 bases and J by 1 base, and 8 bases separated the two germline ends. CDR1 and CDR2 (germline): SGHKS, YYEKEE (reference sequence). The CDR3 nucleotides are TGTGCCAGCAGCACGACAGATAACTATGGCTACACCTTC. Translated: CASSTTDNYGYTF.

This clone was seen once. V and J are TRBV7-8 and TRBJ2-7, with D uncertain. The germline V gene encodes CDR1 SGHVS and CDR2 FQNEAQ. Trimming took off 3 bases at V and 0 bases at J, with 9 bases between the two ends. This CDR3 region has 14 residues. This chain's CDR3 is CASSFTPGSYEQYF. The CDR3 region has the DNA TGTGCCAGCAGCTTTACTCCCGGCTCCTACGAGCAGTACTTC. The variable domain in full, completed from reference TRBV7-8 and TRBJ2-7, reads GAGVSQSPRYKVAKRGQDVALRCDPISGHVSLFWYQQALGQGPEFLTYFQNEAQLDKSGLPSDRFFAERPEGSVSTLKIQRTQQEDSAVYLCASSFTPGSYEQYFGPGTRLTVT.

The J gene is TRBJ2-6, the V gene TRBV7-2; no firm D call. Looked up from germline, CDR1 is SGHTA and CDR2 is FQGNSA. The CDR3 extends over 14 amino acids. With 3 bases removed from V and 0 bases from J, the gap between germline ends came to 3 bases. This CDR3 is CASSLASGANVLTF. In DNA, the CDR3 is TGTGCCAGCAGCTTGGCCTCTGGGGCCAACGTCCTGACTTTC. Complete variable domain (other parts from reference TRBV7-2 and TRBJ2-6): GAGVSQSPSNKVTEKGKDVELRCDPISGHTALYWYRQSLGQGLEFLIYFQGNSAPDKSGLPSDRFSAERTGGSVSTLTIQRTQQEDSAVYLCASSLASGANVLTFGAGSRLTVL.

The rearrangement links TRBV28 to TRBJ2-1; D is unclear. The CDR3 spans 12 residues. CDR1 MDHEN and CDR2 SYDVKM come from the germline V gene. Trimming cost V 7 bases and J 3 bases, with 7 bases left between them. The CDR3 nucleotides read TGTGCCAGCACTTCCGTCTACAATGAGCAGTTCTTC. Protein product: CASTSVYNEQFF.

J is TRBJ2-1 and V is TRBV6-1; 10 bases are shared with TRBD2. Germline V lookup: CDR1 MNHNS, CDR2 SASEGT. V was pared by 2 bases and J by 2 bases, with 3 bases of the junction left unmatched. The CDR3 totals 16 residues. The DNA for the CDR3 is TGTGCCAGCAGTGAACTAGCGGGGGATCCCTACAATGAGCAGTTCTTC. It encodes CASSELAGDPYNEQFF.

Written as DNA, the CDR3 is TGTGCCAGCAGTTATGCAGGGTCTGAGCAGTTCTTC. Translated, it gives CASSYAGSEQFF. The rearrangement joins TRBV27 to TRBJ2-1, with D maybe TRBD1 (5 bases). The length of the CDR3 is 12 residues. V was cut by 4 bases and J by 9 bases, with 10 bases left in between. In germline, CDR1 is MNHEY, CDR2 SMNVEV (reference sequence).

The chain employs TRBV7-9 and TRBJ2-1, with TRBD2 matching 11 bases. With 1 base clipped from V and 0 bases from J, the junction kept 2 bases outside the gene matches. Germline V gives CDR1 SEHNR, CDR2 FQNEAQ (reference sequence). The CDR3 covers 17 residues. This chain's CDR3 is CASSLELAGDSYNEQFF. DNA for the CDR3: TGTGCCAGCAGCTTAGAACTAGCGGGGGACTCCTACAATGAGCAGTTCTTC.

V gene TRBV30 combines with J gene TRBJ2-2; 9 bases align to TRBD2. CDR1 is GTSNPN and CDR2 is SVGIG in the germline V gene (reference sequence). J was trimmed by 3 bases and V by 5 bases; bases with no gene match: 7. CDR3 length: 15 residues. CDR3 in amino acids: CAWGGTSKYTGELFF. The CDR3 region has the DNA TGTGCCTGGGGTGGGACTAGCAAGTACACCGGGGAGCTGTTTTTT. Looking up the rest from reference TRBV30 and TRBJ2-2 gives the full variable domain: SQTIHQWPATLVQPVGSPLSLECTVEGTSNPNLYWYRQAAGRGLQLLFYSVGIGQISSEVPQNLSASRPQDRQFILSSKKLLLSDSGFYLCAWGGTSKYTGELFFGEGSRLTVL.